The present T cell receptor (beta chain) was sequenced within a study of cytomegalovirus exposure and HLA in healthy donors. Study at large: The roughly 700 first-cohort repertoires shared a platform with the roughly 130 validation repertoires, as reported in a later analysis.

The donors formed part of the roughly 110-subject validation cohort, distinct from the roughly 640-subject first cohort. The protocol was immunoSEQ multiplex PCR, while the TCRdb copy is restricted to in-frame clones and leaves out a portion. Here the sample spans 100,000 to 150,000 clones, approximately 89% being singletons. V was pared by 0 bases and J by 0 bases, with 9 bases between. The V gene's germline CDR1 is SGHNT and CDR2 YYREEE (reference sequence). The CDR3 length is 15 residues. Input material: PBMCs. The TCR originated in a man in his thirties or forties in good health and CMV-seronegative. V is TRBV5-4 and J is TRBJ1-2; D might be TRBD1 (5 bases). This chain's CDR3 is CASSLGGGANYGYTF. In DNA form, the CDR3 reads TGTGCCAGCAGCTTGGGGGGCGGAGCTAACTATGGCTACACCTTC.